These 22 T cell receptor beta chains came from one sample sequenced in a study of blood T cell repertoires in COVID-19. Here immunoSEQ multiplex PCR was the method, and the copy in TCRdb shows in-frame clones only, minus some. This table holds about 39,000 clones, around 87% found once. Sequenced material: peripheral blood. The source of these receptors is a man in his fifties or sixties with active or convalescent COVID-19.

The gene calls are TRBV7-2 and TRBJ2-3; TRBD2 agrees at 13 bases. Germline loops: CDR1 SGHTA, CDR2 FQGNSA. This CDR3 region has 17 residues. V was pared by 3 bases and J by 0 bases, with 3 bases of the junction left unmatched. Written as DNA, the CDR3 is TGTGCCAGCAGCTTGACTAGCGGGGGGCGGAGCACAGATACGCAGTATTTT. Its translation is CASSLTSGGRSTDTQYF.

V gene TRBV7-3 combines with J gene TRBJ2-3, with 10 bases fitting TRBD2. The junction had 5 bases not matched to a gene; V was cut back by 6 bases and J by 2 bases. This CDR3 spans 15 amino acids. Germline V gene data show CDR1 as SGHTA and CDR2 as FQGTGA. Here the CDR3 DNA reads TGTGCCAGCAGTCTTAGCGGGAGGCCCACAGATACGCAGTATTTT. Its protein product is CASSLSGRPTDTQYF.

This chain links TRBV5-8 with TRBJ1-5; D is perhaps TRBD1 (5 bases). Per germline, CDR1 SGHTS and CDR2 YDEGEE. The V gene lost 3 bases and the J gene lost 4 bases, with 14 bases spanning the gap. The CDR3 has 15 amino acids. CDR3 in DNA: TGTGCCAGCAGCTGGGACGGGGGAAGGAATCAGCCCCAGCATTTT. Encoded protein: CASSWDGGRNQPQHF.

V and J are TRBV7-3 and TRBJ2-2; TRBD1 might be the D (6 bases). Trimming pared 2 bases from V and 2 bases from J, leaving 9 bases between. Germline V lookup: CDR1 SGHTA, CDR2 FQGTGA. CDR3 length: 15 amino acids. The CDR3 bases are TGTGCCAGCAGCTTACAGGGACAAAACACCGGGGAGCTGTTTTTT. Protein product: CASSLQGQNTGELFF.

The rearrangement joins TRBV6-4 to TRBJ1-6, with D possibly being TRBD1 (6 bases). The CDR3 contains 15 residues. Germline V gene lookup returns CDR1 MRHNA and CDR2 SNTAGT. V lost 7 bases and J 6 bases, leaving 16 bases between the germline ends. The chain's CDR3 is CASTDRRGPNSPLHF. The CDR3 coding sequence is TGTGCCAGCACCGACAGGCGGGGGCCTAATTCACCCCTCCACTTT.

The genes are TRBV25-1 and TRBJ1-1; no firm D call. Germline values: CDR1 MGHDK, CDR2 SYGVNS. The CDR3 consists of 14 residues. Trimming took off 3 bases at V and 4 bases at J, with 12 bases between the two ends. In nucleotides, the CDR3 is TGTGCCAGCAGTGAGATGGGGAGGTCCACTGAAGCTTTCTTT. The encoded protein is CASSEMGRSTEAFF.

The chain is built from TRBV4-1 and TRBJ2-7; 8 bases are shared with TRBD2. Germline CDR1 MGHRA, CDR2 YSYEKL. The CDR3 covers 15 residues. V was pared by 1 base and J by 4 bases, with 6 bases of the junction left unmatched. The chain's CDR3 is CASSQGSSGPYEQYF. CDR3 bases: TGCGCCAGCAGCCAAGGGTCTAGCGGGCCATACGAGCAGTACTTC.

CDR3 region: CASSQGPLSLGRVNSPLHF. DNA for the CDR3: TGCGCCAGCAGCCAAGGTCCCCTGTCCCTTGGCAGGGTGAATTCACCCCTCCACTTT. J is TRBJ1-6 and V is TRBV4-1; tentatively, D is TRBD1 (5 bases). The V end was cut by 1 base, the J end by 7 bases, with 23 bases between. Germline values: CDR1 MGHRA, CDR2 YSYEKL. The CDR3 loop spans 19 amino acids.

The chain couples TRBV15 to TRBJ1-5; perhaps TRBD1 as D (5 bases). CDR3 size: 15 residues. Trimming removed 8 bases from V and 2 bases from J, with 16 bases in between. The germline CDR1 and CDR2 sequences are LNHNV and YYDKDF (reference sequence). Written as DNA, the CDR3 is TGTGCCACCGGGGGGTCAGGCGTTGGCAATCAGCCCCAGCATTTT. Translating gives CATGGSGVGNQPQHF. Variable domain in full (rest from reference TRBV15 and TRBJ1-5): DAMVIQNPRYQVTQFGKPVTLSCSQTLNHNVMYWYQQKSSQAPKLLFHYYDKDFNNEADTPDNFQSRRPNTSFCFLDIRSPGLGDTAMYLCATGGSGVGNQPQHFGDGTRLSIL.

This sequence joins TRBV9 and TRBJ2-1, with 9 bases matching TRBD2. The CDR3 length is 17 residues. Unmatched junction bases numbered 10, after V lost 0 bases and J lost 6 bases. Germline assignment: CDR1 SGDLS and CDR2 YYNGEE. The CDR3 nucleotides read TGTGCCAGCAGCGTAGGGTGGAGCGGGAGGCCGGGCAATGAGCAGTTCTTC. This sequence encodes CASSVGWSGRPGNEQFF.

The chain employs TRBV19 and TRBJ2-7, with TRBD1 matching 7 bases. The CDR3 is made up of 13 amino acids. Germline V lookup: CDR1 LNHDA, CDR2 SQIVND (reference sequence). V gave up 5 bases and J gave up 2 bases; unmatched junction bases: 3. CDR3 loop: CASSVTGAYEQYF. DNA for the CDR3: TGTGCCAGTAGTGTAACAGGGGCCTACGAGCAGTACTTC.

The V call is TRBV7-9, the J call TRBJ1-1; the D gene is possibly TRBD1 (5 bases). V lost 1 base to trimming and J lost 7 bases, with 10 bases between them. The germline V gene has CDR1 SEHNR and CDR2 FQNEAQ (reference sequence). This CDR3 has 13 residues. CDR3 DNA sequence: TGTGCCAGCAGCTTAGATGACGGGGGTGAAGCTTTCTTT. This gives the protein CASSLDDGGEAFF.

V and J are TRBV18 and TRBJ2-3; 9 bases fit TRBD2. CDR3 size: 15 residues. J lost 3 bases, V lost 3 bases, and 4 bases had no gene match. The V gene's germline CDR1 is KGHSH and CDR2 LQKENI. The CDR3 region has the DNA TGTGCCAGCTCACCGGGACTAGCACAAACAGATACGCAGTATTTT. This gives the protein CASSPGLAQTDTQYF.

The J gene is TRBJ1-5, the V gene TRBV28; D might be TRBD1 (6 bases). The CDR3 contains 18 residues. Germline V gene sequence: CDR1 MDHEN, CDR2 SYDVKM. Deletions cut 4 bases from V and 0 bases from J, with 19 bases between. The CDR3 region has the DNA TGTGCCAGCAGTTCGCCCCAGGGGATGGGGTATAGCAATCAGCCCCAGCATTTT. Translation: CASSSPQGMGYSNQPQHF.

The chain joins TRBV19 to TRBJ2-2, with 10 bases that match TRBD2. The CDR3 totals 15 residues. V lost 8 bases and J lost 3; bases outside the gene matches: 6. CDR1 and CDR2 (germline): LNHDA, SQIVND (reference sequence). For the CDR3, the DNA is TGTGCCAGTGTTCTAGCGGGGGAGCACACCGGGGAGCTGTTTTTT. Protein: CASVLAGEHTGELFF.

CDR3 DNA: TGTGCCAGCAGCCCCACTAGCGGGAGGGTCATGACCCAGTACTTC. Translation gives CASSPTSGRVMTQYF. The J gene is TRBJ2-5, the V gene TRBV6-2 or TRBV6-3, with TRBD2 identical over 13 bases. V gave up 6 bases and J gave up 7 bases; unmatched junction bases: 8. This CDR3 region has 15 residues. Per the germline V gene, CDR1 is MNHEY and CDR2 is SVGEGT.

The chain carries TRBV7-3 and TRBJ2-3; 9 bases align to TRBD2. The germline CDR1 and CDR2 sequences are SGHTA and FQGTGA. V shed 1 base and J 4 bases; nucleotides not matched to a gene: 3. This CDR3 spans 15 amino acids. CDR3 coding DNA: TGTGCCAGCAGCTTAATGGTAGCGGGGGCAGATACGCAGTATTTT. It encodes CASSLMVAGADTQYF.

This clone was recorded only once. CDR3 coding DNA: TGTGCCAGCAGCCATCTCGGACAGGGAGTACGAGTGAACACTGAAGCTTTCTTT. Amino acids: CASSHLGQGVRVNTEAFF. This chain connects TRBV14 to TRBJ1-1; 8 nucleotides align to TRBD1. Looked up from germline, CDR1 is SGHDN and CDR2 is FVKESK. J was trimmed by 0 bases and V by 3 bases; bases with no gene match: 12. The CDR3 totals 18 residues. The variable domain in full, completed from reference TRBV14 and TRBJ1-1, reads EAGVTQFPSHSVIEKGQTVTLRCDPISGHDNLYWYRRVMGKEIKFLLHFVKESKQDESGMPNNRFLAERTGGTYSTLKVQPAELEDSGVYFCASSHLGQGVRVNTEAFFGQGTRLTVV.

The CDR3 is CASRGTQENEKLFF. The DNA for the CDR3 is TGTGCCAGCAGGGGGACACAAGAGAATGAAAAACTGTTTTTT. The gene calls are TRBV28 and TRBJ1-4; D is perhaps TRBD1 (6 bases). CDR1 is MDHEN and CDR2 is SYDVKM in the germline V gene. Trimming took 6 bases from V and 5 from J, leaving 13 bases between them. CDR3 size: 14 residues.

The V call is TRBV10-3, the J call TRBJ1-6; D is possibly TRBD1 (5 bases). Germline V gene sequence: CDR1 ENHRY, CDR2 SYGVKD. Trimming removed 2 bases from V and 10 bases from J, with 12 bases in between. The CDR3 spans 14 residues. CDR3 sequence: CAISEGQGWSPLHF. CDR3 DNA: TGTGCCATCAGTGAGGGGCAGGGTTGGTCACCCCTCCACTTT.

This chain uses TRBV24-1 with TRBJ2-1; TRBD1 might be the D (6 bases). V dropped 7 bases and J dropped 0 bases, with 18 bases sitting between them. The germline CDR1 and CDR2 sequences are KGHDR and SFDVKD. The CDR3 runs 17 residues. The CDR3 sequence: CATSAAPGVSSYNEQFF. CDR3 sequence (DNA): TGTGCCACCAGCGCCGCCCCAGGGGTCAGCTCCTACAATGAGCAGTTCTTC.

The V and J genes are TRBV5-1 and TRBJ1-6; 9 bases agree with TRBD1. This CDR3 contains 15 residues. The junction had 9 bases not matched to a gene; V was cut back by 4 bases and J by 10 bases. Germline V lookup: CDR1 SGHRS, CDR2 YFSETQ. The CDR3 coding sequence is TGCGCCAGCAGCCTAGGTGGACAGGGGTCCTCACCCCTCCACTTT. It encodes CASSLGGQGSSPLHF.